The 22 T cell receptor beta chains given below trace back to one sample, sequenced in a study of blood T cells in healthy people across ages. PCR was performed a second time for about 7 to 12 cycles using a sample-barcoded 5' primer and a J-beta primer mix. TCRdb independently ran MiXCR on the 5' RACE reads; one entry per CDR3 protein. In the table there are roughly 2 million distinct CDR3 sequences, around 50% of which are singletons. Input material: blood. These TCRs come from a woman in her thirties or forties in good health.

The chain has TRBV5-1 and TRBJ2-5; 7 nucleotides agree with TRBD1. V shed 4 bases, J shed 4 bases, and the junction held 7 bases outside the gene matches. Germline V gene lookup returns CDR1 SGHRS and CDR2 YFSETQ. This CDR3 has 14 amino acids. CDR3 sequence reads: CASSKQGKGETQYF. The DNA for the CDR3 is TGCGCCAGCAGCAAACAGGGGAAGGGAGAGACCCAGTACTTC.

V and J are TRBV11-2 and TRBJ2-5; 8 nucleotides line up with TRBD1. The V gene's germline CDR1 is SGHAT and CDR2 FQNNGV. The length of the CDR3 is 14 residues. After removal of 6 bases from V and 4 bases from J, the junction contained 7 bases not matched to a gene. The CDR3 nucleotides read TGTGCCAGCAGTCGGGACAGGTTGGGAGAGACCCAGTACTTC. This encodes CASSRDRLGETQYF.

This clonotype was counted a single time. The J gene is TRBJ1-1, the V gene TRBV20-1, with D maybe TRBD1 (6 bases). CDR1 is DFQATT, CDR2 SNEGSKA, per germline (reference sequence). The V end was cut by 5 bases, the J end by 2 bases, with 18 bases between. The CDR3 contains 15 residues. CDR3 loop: CSAPSPGDFNTEAFF. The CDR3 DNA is TGCAGTGCTCCTAGCCCAGGGGACTTCAACACTGAAGCTTTCTTT.

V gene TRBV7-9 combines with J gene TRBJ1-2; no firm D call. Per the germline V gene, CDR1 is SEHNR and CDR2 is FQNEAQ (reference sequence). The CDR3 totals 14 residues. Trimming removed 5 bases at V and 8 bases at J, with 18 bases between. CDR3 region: CASSPSLSEGGYTF. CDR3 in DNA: TGTGCCAGCAGCCCCAGTTTGTCAGAGGGAGGCTACACCTTC.

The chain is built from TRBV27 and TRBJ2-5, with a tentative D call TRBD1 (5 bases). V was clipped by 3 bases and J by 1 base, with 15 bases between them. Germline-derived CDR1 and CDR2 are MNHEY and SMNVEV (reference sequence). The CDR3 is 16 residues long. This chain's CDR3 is CASSFGQGSFQETQYF. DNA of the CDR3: TGTGCCAGCAGTTTTGGGCAGGGTAGTTTCCAAGAGACCCAGTACTTC.

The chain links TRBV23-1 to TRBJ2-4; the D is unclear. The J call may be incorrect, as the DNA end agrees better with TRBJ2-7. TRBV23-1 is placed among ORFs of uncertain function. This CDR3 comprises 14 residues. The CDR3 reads CASSQKAVIYEQYF. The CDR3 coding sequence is TGCGCCAGCAGTCAAAAGGCTGTAATCTACGAGCAGTACTTC.

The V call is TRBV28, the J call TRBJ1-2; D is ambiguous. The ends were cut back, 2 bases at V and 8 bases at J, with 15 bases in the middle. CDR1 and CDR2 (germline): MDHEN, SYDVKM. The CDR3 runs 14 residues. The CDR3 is CASSLRGPPRGYTF. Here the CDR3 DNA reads TGTGCCAGCAGTTTACGTGGACCGCCCAGGGGCTACACCTTC.

CDR3 bases: TGTGCCAGCAGTGAAACAGGGTCCGGGAGGCACAATGAGCAGTTCTTC. It codes for CASSETGSGRHNEQFF. This chain connects TRBV12-3 or TRBV12-4 to TRBJ2-1; tentative D call: TRBD2 (7 bases). CDR3 length: 16 amino acids. Trimming left V 5 bases short and J 5 bases short, with 19 bases between.

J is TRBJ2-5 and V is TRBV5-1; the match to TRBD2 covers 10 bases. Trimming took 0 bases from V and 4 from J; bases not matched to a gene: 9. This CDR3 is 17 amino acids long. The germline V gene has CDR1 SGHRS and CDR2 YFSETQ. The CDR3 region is CASSLATSGPRGETQYF. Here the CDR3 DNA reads TGCGCCAGCAGCTTGGCGACTAGCGGGCCTAGGGGAGAGACCCAGTACTTC.

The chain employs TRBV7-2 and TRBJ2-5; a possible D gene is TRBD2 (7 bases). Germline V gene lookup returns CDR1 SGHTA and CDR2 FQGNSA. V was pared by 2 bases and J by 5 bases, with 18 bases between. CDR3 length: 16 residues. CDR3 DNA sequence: TGTGCCAGCAGCTTAATGAGGGGGGGCCCCCAGGAGACCCAGTACTTC. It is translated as CASSLMRGGPQETQYF. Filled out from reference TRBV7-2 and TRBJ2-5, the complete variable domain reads GAGVSQSPSNKVTEKGKDVELRCDPISGHTALYWYRQSLGQGLEFLIYFQGNSAPDKSGLPSDRFSAERTGGSVSTLTIQRTQQEDSAVYLCASSLMRGGPQETQYFGPGTRLLVL.

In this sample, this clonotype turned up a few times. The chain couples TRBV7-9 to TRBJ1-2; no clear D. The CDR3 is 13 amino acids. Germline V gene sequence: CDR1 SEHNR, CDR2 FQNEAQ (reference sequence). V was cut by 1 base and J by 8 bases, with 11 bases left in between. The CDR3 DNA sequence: TGTGCCAGCAGCTTAGAGTGGGTCGGGGGCTACACCTTC. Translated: CASSLEWVGGYTF.

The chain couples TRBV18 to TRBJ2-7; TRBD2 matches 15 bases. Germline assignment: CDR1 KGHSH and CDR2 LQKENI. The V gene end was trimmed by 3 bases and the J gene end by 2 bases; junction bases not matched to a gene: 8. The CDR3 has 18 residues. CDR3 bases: TGTGCCAGCTCACCTGCGGGACTAGCGGGGGGAACGGCCTACGAGCAGTACTTC. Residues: CASSPAGLAGGTAYEQYF.

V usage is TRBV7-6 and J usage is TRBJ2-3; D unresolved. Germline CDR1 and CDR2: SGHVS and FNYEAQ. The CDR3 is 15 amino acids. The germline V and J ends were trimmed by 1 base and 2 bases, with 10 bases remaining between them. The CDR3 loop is CASSLEDRNTDTQYF. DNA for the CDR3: TGTGCCAGCAGCTTAGAGGACCGTAACACAGATACGCAGTATTTT.

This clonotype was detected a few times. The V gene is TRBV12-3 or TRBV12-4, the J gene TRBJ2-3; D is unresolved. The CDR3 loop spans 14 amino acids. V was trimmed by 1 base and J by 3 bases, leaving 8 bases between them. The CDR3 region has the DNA TGTGCCAGCAGTTTAGACCATAGGACAGATACGCAGTATTTT. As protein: CASSLDHRTDTQYF.

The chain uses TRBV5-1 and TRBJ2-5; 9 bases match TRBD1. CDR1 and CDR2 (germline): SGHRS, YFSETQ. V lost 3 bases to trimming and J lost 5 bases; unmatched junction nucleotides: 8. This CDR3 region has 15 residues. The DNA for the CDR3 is TGCGCCAGCAGCTCGGGGGACAGGGTCGACGAGACCCAGTACTTC. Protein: CASSSGDRVDETQYF.

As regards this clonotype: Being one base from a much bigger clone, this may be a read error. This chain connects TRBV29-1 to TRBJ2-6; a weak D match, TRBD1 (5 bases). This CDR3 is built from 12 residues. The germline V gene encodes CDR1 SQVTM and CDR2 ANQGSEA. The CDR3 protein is CSVDAGANVPTF. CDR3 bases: TGCAGCGTTGACGCTGGGGCCAACGTCCCGACTTTC.

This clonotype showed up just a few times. CDR3 in amino acids: CASTTDRGGYGYTF. The CDR3 coding sequence is TGCGCCAGCACCACGGACAGGGGCGGCTATGGCTACACCTTC. V and J are TRBV5-1 and TRBJ1-2; TRBD1 matches at 9 bases. CDR1 is SGHRS and CDR2 is YFSETQ in the germline V gene. After removal of 6 bases from V and 4 bases from J, the junction contained 7 bases not matched to a gene. This CDR3 is built from 14 residues.

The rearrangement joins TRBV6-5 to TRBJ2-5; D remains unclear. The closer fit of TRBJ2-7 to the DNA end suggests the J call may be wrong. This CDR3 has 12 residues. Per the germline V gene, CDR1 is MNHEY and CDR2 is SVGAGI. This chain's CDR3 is CASSAAVYEQYF. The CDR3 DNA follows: TGTGCCAGCAGTGCAGCCGTCTACGAGCAGTACTTC.

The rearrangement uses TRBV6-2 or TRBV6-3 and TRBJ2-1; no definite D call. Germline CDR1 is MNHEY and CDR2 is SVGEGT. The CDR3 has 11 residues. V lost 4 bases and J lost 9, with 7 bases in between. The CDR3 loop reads CASSSTCEQFF. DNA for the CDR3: TGTGCCAGCAGTTCGACTTGTGAGCAGTTCTTC.

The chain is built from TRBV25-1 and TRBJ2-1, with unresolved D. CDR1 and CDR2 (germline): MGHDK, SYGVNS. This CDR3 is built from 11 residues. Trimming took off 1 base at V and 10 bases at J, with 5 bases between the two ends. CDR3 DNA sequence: TGTGCCAGCAGTGAATTTTTCGAGCAGTTCTTC. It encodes CASSEFFEQFF.

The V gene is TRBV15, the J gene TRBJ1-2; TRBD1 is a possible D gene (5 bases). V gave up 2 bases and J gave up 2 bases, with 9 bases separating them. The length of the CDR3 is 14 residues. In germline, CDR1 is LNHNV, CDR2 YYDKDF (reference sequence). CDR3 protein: CATSRPDINYGYTF. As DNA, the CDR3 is TGTGCCACCAGCAGACCGGACATAAACTATGGCTACACCTTC.

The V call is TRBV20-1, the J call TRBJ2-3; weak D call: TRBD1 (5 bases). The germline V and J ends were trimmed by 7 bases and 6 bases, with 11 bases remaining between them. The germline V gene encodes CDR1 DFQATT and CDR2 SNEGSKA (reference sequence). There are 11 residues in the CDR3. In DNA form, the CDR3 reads TGCAGTGTATTACAGGTTGATACGCAGTATTTT. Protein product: CSVLQVDTQYF.